A selection of T cell receptor beta chains follows, all from one sample in a study of T-cell reconstitution after alpha-beta-depleted transplantation in children. TCRdb re-derived calls from the PCR reads in MiXCR, one entry per CDR3 protein. Here the sample spans about 440,000 distinct CDR3 sequences, 43% being singletons. Source: PBMCs, taken before TCRalphabeta/CD19-depleted stem cell transplant. The receptor source for this set is a girl aged 2 to 10 with aplastic anemia, due to receive a stem cell transplant. Both conserved end residues are part of each CDR3. The D gene is left open where the match is weak. Size is omitted from some rows. Given values are once, few, many or a class for expanded clones.

abundance	d_gene	j_gene	v_gene	len	CDR3nt	CDR3aa
many	NA	TRBJ1-1	TRBV14	13	TGTGCCAGCAGCCAACAAACTGCCACTGAAGCTTTCTTT	CASSQQTATEAFF
NA	NA	TRBJ2-4	TRBV12-3/TRBV12-4	15	TGTGCCAGCACCACGGACAGACCAGCCAAAAACATTCAGTACTTC	CASTTDRPAKNIQYF
few	TRBD2	TRBJ2-3	TRBV7-6	16	TGTGCCAGCAGCCCTGGGACTAGCTTGTTCACAGATACGCAGTATTTT	CASSPGTSLFTDTQYF
few	NA	TRBJ2-6	TRBV7-2	15	TGTGCCAGCAGCTCAAACCTGCCCCGGGCCAACGTCCTGACTTTC	CASSSNLPRANVLTF
few	TRBD1	TRBJ2-7	TRBV20-1	13	TGCAGTGCTAGACCGACAGGGCGTTACGAGCAGTACTTC	CSARPTGRYEQYF
NA	NA	TRBJ2-1	TRBV4-2	14	TGTGCCAGCAGCCAAGACCGGGCAGACAATGAGCAGTTCTTC	CASSQDRADNEQFF
once	TRBD2	TRBJ2-5	TRBV7-8	17	TGTGCCAGCAGCTTATTTCAGCCCGGGAGGGCCGGGGAGACCCAGTACTTC	CASSLFQPGRAGETQYF
NA	NA	TRBJ1-4	TRBV6-1	14	TGTGCCAGCAGTCAGCGACAGCCAGATGAAAAACTGTTTTTT	CASSQRQPDEKLFF
few	NA	TRBJ2-3	TRBV7-3	15	TGTGCCAGCAGCTTAACCGGGACCCCCGGTTTGACGCAGTATTTT	CASSLTGTPGLTQYF
NA	TRBD2	TRBJ2-3	TRBV29-1	15	TGCAGCTCCGGACAAAGCGGGACCCGCACAGATACGCAGTATTTT	CSSGQSGTRTDTQYF
NA	TRBD2	TRBJ2-3	TRBV7-8	14	TGTGCCAGCAGCTTAAGGGTACTAGCGGATACGCAGTATTTT	CASSLRVLADTQYF
NA	TRBD1	TRBJ1-1	TRBV5-1	13	TGCGCCAGCAGCACCACAGGGGGCACTGAAGCTTTCTTT	CASSTTGGTEAFF
NA	NA	TRBJ2-3	TRBV7-2	16	TGTGCCAGCAGCCCGCGAAAGGGGGGCGGGACAGATACGCAGTATTTT	CASSPRKGGGTDTQYF
NA	TRBD1	TRBJ2-5	TRBV5-1	17	TGCGCCAGCAGCTTGTACGGGACAGGGGTCCGGCAAGAGACCCAGTACTTC	CASSLYGTGVRQETQYF
NA	TRBD1	TRBJ2-7	TRBV12-3/TRBV12-4	16	TGTGCCAGCAGCCCCCCGAGGGGGCCACCGAACTACGAGCAGTACTTC	CASSPPRGPPNYEQYF
once	NA	TRBJ1-3	TRBV30	14	TGTGCCTGGAGTTACCGGACATCTGGAAACACCATATATTTT	CAWSYRTSGNTIYF
few	NA	TRBJ1-2	TRBV12-5	14	TGTGCTAGTGGTTTGCAGGGAGGAGACTATGGCTACACCTTC	CASGLQGGDYGYTF
once	TRBD2	TRBJ2-1	TRBV5-1	15	TGCGCCAGCAGACCTACTAGCGGGAGCGCCAATGAGCAGTTCTTC	CASRPTSGSANEQFF
NA	NA	TRBJ2-7	TRBV6-5	14	TGTGCCAGCAGTTACTTGCTAGCATCCTACGAGCAGTACTTC	CASSYLLASYEQYF
NA	NA	TRBJ1-5	TRBV12-3/TRBV12-4	11	TGTGCCAGCCCTAGGGGGGGGCCCCAGCATTTT	CASPRGGPQHF
NA	NA	TRBJ2-2	TRBV20-1	17	TGCAGTGCTTTGGGTCCCTTTAACGGGAGAAGTGTCGGGGAGCTGTTTTTT	CSALGPFNGRSVGELFF
many	TRBD1	TRBJ2-5	TRBV11-2	17	TGTGCCAGCAGCTTAGTATCTAGACAGGGGGGCCAAGAGACCCAGTACTTC	CASSLVSRQGGQETQYF
many	TRBD1	TRBJ2-3	TRBV11-3	16	TGTGCCAGCAGCTCTTCGACAGGGTTTAAGACAGATACGCAGTATTTT	CASSSSTGFKTDTQYF
many	NA	TRBJ2-7	TRBV12-3/TRBV12-4	14	TGTGCCAGCAGTTTCATAGCCCCCCGAGGGGAGCAGTACTTC	CASSFIAPRGEQYF
NA	TRBD1	TRBJ1-1	TRBV6-1	15	TGTGCCACTCGGAGGGGGCGACATGGCGACACTGAAGCTTTCTTT	CATRRGRHGDTEAFF
many	NA	TRBJ1-5	TRBV12-3/TRBV12-4	12	TGTGCCAGCAGCTCAGCGCGGGAGCCCCAGCATTTT	CASSSAREPQHF
few	NA	TRBJ2-5	TRBV7-7	14	TGTGCTAGCAGCCAGGGACAAGGACAAGAGACCCAGTACTTC	CASSQGQGQETQYF
few	NA	TRBJ2-1	TRBV6-5	15	TGTGCCAGCAGTTCTCGACGACGGCACGAAAATGAGCAGTTCTTC	CASSSRRRHENEQFF
NA	NA	TRBJ2-1	TRBV4-1	14	TGCGCCAGCAGCCAAGCGGGAGAAAGGAATGAGCAGTTCTTC	CASSQAGERNEQFF
NA	TRBD2	TRBJ2-1	TRBV5-6	16	TGTGCCAGCAGCTTGGTTGGTAGCGGGAGATACAATGAGCAGTTCTTC	CASSLVGSGRYNEQFF
NA	TRBD2	TRBJ2-3	TRBV5-1	14	TGCGCCAGCAGCCCTCTAGCGGCACGGGATACGCAGTATTTT	CASSPLAARDTQYF